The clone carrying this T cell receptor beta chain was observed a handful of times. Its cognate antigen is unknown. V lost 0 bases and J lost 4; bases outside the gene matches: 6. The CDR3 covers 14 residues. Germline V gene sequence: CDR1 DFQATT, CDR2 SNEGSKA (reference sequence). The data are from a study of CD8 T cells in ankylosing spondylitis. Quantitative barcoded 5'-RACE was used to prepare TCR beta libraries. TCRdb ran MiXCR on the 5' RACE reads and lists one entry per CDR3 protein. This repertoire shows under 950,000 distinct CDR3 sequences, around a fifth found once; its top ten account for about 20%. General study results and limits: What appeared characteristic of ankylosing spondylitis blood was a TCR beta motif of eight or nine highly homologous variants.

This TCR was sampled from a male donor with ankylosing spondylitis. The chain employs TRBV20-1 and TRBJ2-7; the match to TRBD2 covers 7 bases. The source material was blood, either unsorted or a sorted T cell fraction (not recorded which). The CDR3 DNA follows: TGCAGTGCTAGAGATCGGGTTAGCGGGTACGAGCAGTACTTC. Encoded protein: CSARDRVSGYEQYF.